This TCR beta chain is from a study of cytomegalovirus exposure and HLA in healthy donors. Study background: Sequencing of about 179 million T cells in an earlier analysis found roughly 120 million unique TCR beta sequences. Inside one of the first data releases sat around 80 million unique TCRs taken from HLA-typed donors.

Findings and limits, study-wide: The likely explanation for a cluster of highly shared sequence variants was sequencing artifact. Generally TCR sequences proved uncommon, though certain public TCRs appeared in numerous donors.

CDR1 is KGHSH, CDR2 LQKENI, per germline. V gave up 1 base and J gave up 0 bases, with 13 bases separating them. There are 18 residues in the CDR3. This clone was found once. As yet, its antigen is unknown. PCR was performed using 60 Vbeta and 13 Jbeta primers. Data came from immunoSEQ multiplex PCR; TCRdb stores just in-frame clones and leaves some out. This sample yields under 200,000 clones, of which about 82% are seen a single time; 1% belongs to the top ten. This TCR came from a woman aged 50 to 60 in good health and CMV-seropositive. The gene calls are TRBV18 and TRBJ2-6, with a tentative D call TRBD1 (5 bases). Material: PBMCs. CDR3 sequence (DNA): TGTGCCAGCTCACCACAGATAGGGGTGTCCTCTGGGGCCAACGTCCTGACTTTC. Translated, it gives CASSPQIGVSSGANVLTF.